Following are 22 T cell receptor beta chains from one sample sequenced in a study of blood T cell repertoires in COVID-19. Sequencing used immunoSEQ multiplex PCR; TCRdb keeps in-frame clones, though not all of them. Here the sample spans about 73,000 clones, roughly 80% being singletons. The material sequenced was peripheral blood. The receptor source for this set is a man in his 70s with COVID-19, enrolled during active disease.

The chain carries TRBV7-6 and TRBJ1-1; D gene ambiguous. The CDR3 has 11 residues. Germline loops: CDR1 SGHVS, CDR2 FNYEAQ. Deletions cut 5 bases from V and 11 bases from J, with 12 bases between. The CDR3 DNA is TGTGCCAGCAGCCTACTCTCCTTGGCTTTCTTT. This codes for CASSLLSLAFF. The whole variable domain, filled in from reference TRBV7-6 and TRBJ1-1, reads GAGVSQSPRYKVTKRGQDVALRCDPISGHVSLYWYRQALGQGPEFLTYFNYEAQQDKSGLPNDRFSAERPEGSISTLTIQRTEQRDSAMYRCASSLLSLAFFGQGTRLTVV.

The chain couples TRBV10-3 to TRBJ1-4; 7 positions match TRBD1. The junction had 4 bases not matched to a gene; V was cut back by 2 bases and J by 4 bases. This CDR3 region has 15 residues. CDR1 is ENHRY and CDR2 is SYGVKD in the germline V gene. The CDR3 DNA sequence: TGTGCCATCAGTGAGGGAGGGACAGTTAATGAAAAACTGTTTTTT. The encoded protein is CAISEGGTVNEKLFF.

The CDR3 protein is CASSQGHRATGSPLHF. The CDR3 region has the DNA TGTGCCAGCAGCCAAGGACACAGGGCGACTGGGTCACCCCTCCACTTT. The V and J genes are TRBV3-1 (or the pseudogene TRBV3-2) and TRBJ1-6; a possible D gene is TRBD1 (6 bases). The V end was cut by 1 base, the J end by 10 bases, with 17 bases between. Germline V lookup: CDR1 LGHDT, CDR2 YNNKEL (reference sequence). The CDR3 runs to 16 residues.

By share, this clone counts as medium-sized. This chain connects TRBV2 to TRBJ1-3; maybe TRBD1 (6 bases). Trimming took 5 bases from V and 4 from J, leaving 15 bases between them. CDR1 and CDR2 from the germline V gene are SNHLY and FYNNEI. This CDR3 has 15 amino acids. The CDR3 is CASSRQGYRGNTIYF. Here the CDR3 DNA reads TGTGCCAGCAGTCGCCAGGGGTACAGAGGAAACACCATATATTTT.

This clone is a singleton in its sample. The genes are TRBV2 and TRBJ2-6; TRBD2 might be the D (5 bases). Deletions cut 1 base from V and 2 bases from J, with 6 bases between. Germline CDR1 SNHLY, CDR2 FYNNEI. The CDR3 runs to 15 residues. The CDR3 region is CASSEEAAGANVLTF. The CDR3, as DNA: TGTGCCAGCAGTGAAGAAGCGGCTGGGGCCAACGTCCTGACTTTC.

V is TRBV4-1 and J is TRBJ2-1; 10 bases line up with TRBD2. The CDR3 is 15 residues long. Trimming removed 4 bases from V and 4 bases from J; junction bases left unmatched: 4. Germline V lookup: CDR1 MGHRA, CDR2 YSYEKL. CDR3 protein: CASSLTSGDYNEQFF. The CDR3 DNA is TGCGCCAGCAGCCTTACTAGCGGGGATTACAATGAGCAGTTCTTC.

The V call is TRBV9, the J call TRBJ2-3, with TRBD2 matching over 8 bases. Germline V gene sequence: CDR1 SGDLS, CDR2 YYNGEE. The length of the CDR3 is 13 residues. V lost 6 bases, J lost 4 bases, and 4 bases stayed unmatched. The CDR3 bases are TGTGCCAGCATGGCGGGAGGCGCAGATACGCAGTATTTT. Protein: CASMAGGADTQYF.

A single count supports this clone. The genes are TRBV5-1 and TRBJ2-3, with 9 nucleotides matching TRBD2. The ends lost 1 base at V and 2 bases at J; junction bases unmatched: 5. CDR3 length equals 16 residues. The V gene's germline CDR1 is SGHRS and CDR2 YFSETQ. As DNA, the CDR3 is TGCGCCAGCAGCTTGCTGACTAGCGGTGACACAGATACGCAGTATTTT. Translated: CASSLLTSGDTDTQYF. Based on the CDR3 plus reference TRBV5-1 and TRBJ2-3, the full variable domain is KAGVTQTPRYLIKTRGQQVTLSCSPISGHRSVSWYQQTPGQGLQFLFEYFSETQRNKGNFPGRFSGRQFSNSRSEMNVSTLELGDSALYLCASSLLTSGDTDTQYFGPGTRLTVL.

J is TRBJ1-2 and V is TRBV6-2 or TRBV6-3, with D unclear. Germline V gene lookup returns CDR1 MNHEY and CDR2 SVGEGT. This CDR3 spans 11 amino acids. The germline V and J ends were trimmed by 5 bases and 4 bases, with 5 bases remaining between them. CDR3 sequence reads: CASSDIYGYTF. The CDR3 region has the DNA TGTGCCAGCAGTGACATCTATGGCTACACCTTC.

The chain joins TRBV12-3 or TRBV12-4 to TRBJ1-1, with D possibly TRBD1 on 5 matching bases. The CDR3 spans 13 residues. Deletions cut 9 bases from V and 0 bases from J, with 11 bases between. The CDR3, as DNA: TGTGCCAGTGAAGACAGACTGAACACTGAAGCTTTCTTT. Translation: CASEDRLNTEAFF.

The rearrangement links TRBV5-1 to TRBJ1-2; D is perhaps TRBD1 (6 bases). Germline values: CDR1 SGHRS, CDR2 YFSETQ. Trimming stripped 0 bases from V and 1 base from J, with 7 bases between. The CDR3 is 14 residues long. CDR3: CASSLADSNYGYTF. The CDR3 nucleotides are TGCGCCAGCAGCTTGGCGGACAGTAACTATGGCTACACCTTC.

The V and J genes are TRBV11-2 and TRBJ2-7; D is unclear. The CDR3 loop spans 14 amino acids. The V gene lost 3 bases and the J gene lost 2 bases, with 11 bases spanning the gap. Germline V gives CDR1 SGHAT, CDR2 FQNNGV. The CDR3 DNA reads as TGTGCCAGCAGCTTTTACAGAAATACCTACGAGCAGTACTTC. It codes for CASSFYRNTYEQYF.

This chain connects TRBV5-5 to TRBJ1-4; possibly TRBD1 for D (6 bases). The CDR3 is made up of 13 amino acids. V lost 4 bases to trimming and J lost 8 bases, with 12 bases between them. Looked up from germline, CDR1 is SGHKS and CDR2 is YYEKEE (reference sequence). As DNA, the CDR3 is TGTGCCAGCAGCCCCGGGACACCAGAAAAACTGTTTTTT. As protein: CASSPGTPEKLFF. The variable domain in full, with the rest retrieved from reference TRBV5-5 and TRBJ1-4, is DAGVTQSPTHLIKTRGQQVTLRCSPISGHKSVSWYQQVLGQGPQFIFQYYEKEERGRGNFPDRFSARQFPNYSSELNVNALLLGDSALYLCASSPGTPEKLFFGSGTQLSVL.

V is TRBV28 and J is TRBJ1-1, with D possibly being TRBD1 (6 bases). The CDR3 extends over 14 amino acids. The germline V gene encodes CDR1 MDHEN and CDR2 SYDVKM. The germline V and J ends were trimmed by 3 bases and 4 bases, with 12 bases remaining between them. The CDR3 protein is CASSFWGGGTEAFF. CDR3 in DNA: TGTGCCAGCAGTTTTTGGGGAGGGGGCACTGAAGCTTTCTTT.

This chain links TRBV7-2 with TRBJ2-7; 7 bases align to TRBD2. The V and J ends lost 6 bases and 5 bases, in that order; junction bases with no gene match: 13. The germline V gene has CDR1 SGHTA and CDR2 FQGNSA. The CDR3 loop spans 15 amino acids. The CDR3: CASSPTHAGENEQYF. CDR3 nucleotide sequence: TGTGCCAGCAGTCCAACCCACGCGGGAGAGAACGAGCAGTACTTC. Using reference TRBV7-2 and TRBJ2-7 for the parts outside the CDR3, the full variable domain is GAGVSQSPSNKVTEKGKDVELRCDPISGHTALYWYRQSLGQGLEFLIYFQGNSAPDKSGLPSDRFSAERTGGSVSTLTIQRTQQEDSAVYLCASSPTHAGENEQYFGPGTRLTVT.

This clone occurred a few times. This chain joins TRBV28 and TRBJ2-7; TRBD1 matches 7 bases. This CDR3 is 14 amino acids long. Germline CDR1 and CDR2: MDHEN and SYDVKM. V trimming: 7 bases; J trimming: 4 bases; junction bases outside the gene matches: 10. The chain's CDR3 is CASTTSTGRYEQYF. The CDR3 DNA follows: TGTGCCAGCACCACATCGACAGGGCGATACGAGCAGTACTTC.

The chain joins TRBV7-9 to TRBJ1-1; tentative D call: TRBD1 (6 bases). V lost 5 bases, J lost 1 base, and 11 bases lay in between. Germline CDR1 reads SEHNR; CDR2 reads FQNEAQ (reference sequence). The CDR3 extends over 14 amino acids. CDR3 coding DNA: TGTGCCAGCAGCCGAACGACAGGGAACACTGAAGCTTTCTTT. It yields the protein CASSRTTGNTEAFF.

CDR3 sequence (DNA): TGCGCCAGCGTGGGACAGGGAATAACTGAAGCTTTCTTT. Translated, it gives CASVGQGITEAFF. The rearrangement joins TRBV5-1 to TRBJ1-1, with 9 bases identical to TRBD1. Germline V gene lookup returns CDR1 SGHRS and CDR2 YFSETQ. The CDR3 spans 13 residues. After removal of 7 bases from V and 5 bases from J, the junction contained 6 bases not matched to a gene.

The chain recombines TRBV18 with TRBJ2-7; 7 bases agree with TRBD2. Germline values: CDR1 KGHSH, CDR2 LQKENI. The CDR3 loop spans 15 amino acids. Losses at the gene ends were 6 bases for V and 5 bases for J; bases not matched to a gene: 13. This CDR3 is CASSRNAGVFDEQYF. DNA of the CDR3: TGTGCCAGCTCGAGAAATGCGGGAGTGTTCGACGAGCAGTACTTC.

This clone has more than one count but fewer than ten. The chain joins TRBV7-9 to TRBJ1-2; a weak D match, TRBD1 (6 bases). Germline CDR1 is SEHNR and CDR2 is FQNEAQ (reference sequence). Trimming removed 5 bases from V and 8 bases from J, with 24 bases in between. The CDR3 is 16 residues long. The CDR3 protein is CASSDRTFRGGEGYTF. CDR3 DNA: TGTGCCAGCAGCGACAGAACATTCAGGGGAGGGGAAGGCTACACCTTC. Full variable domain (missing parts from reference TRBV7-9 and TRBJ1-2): DTGVSQNPRHKITKRGQNVTFRCDPISEHNRLYWYRQTLGQGPEFLTYFQNEAQLEKSRLLSDRFSAERPKGSFSTLEIQRTEQGDSAMYLCASSDRTFRGGEGYTFGSGTRLTVV.

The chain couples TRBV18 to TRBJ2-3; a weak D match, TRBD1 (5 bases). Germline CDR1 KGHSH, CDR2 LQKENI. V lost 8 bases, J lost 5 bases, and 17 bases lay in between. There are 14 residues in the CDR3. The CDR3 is CASQRGGKIDTQYF. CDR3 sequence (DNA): TGTGCCAGCCAAAGGGGCGGAAAGATAGATACGCAGTATTTT.

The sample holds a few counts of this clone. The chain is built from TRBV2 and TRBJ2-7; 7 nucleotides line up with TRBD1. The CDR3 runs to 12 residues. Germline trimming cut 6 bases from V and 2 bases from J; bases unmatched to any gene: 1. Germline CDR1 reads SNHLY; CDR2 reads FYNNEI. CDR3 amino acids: CASSQGAYEQYF. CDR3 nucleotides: TGTGCCAGCAGCCAGGGGGCCTACGAGCAGTACTTC.